The entry below describes one T cell receptor beta chain. Its antigen is unknown. This sample is part of a study of shared clonotypes between healthy human individuals. For the study at large: Each donor contributed plates that comprised three CD4 naive, three CD4 memory, two CD8 naive and one CD8 memory. General study findings and limits: Memory subsets generally showed smaller estimated richness than naive subsets did.

Investigators divided CD4+ cells into CD45RA+ naive and CD45RA-negative memory subsets. The test was conducted at deep level. Repertoires were generated with immunoSEQ multiplex PCR, while TCRdb's copy carries only in-frame clones and drops some. Here the sample spans about 2.4 million clones, approximately 93% being singletons. CDR3 size: 14 residues. Germline V lookup: CDR1 MGHRA, CDR2 YSYEKL. V dropped 4 bases and J dropped 5 bases, with 14 bases sitting between them. This TCR came from a man aged 18 to 29 in good health. Some clones in this sample may be carry-over from other donors' samples. The rearrangement links TRBV4-1 to TRBJ2-5; D might be TRBD2 (5 bases). The sample comprised naive CD4+ T cells from PBMCs. Subset of the sample: CD45RA+ positively selected. In nucleotides, the CDR3 is TGCGCCAGCAGCCCCGCGGGTTTGCGGGAGACCCAGTACTTC. This sequence encodes CASSPAGLRETQYF.